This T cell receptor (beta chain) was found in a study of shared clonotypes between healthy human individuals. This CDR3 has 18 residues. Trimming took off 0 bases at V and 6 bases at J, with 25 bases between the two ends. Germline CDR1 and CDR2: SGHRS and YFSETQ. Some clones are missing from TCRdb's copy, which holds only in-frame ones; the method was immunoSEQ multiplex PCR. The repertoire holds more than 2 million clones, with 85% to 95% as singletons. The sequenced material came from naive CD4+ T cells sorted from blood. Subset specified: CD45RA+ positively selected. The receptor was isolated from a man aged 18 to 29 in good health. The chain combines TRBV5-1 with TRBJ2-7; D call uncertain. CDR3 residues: CASSLAGGCESGTCEQYF. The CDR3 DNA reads TGCGCCAGCAGCTTGGCCGGCGGCTGCGAGAGTGGAACTTGCGAGCAGTACTTC.